The sequence of this T cell receptor (beta chain) was determined in a study of PD-1 blockade in classical Hodgkin lymphoma. In the study overall: Nivolumab dosed at 3 mg/kg went to patients intravenously every 2 weeks.

Trimming shortened V by 4 bases and J by 6 bases, and 7 bases separated the two germline ends. Germline CDR1 is SEHNR and CDR2 is FQNEAQ (reference sequence). The CDR3 has 13 amino acids. Assay: immunoSEQ multiplex PCR; the TCRdb copy retains only in-frame clones and omits some. The data show 25,000 to 35,000 clones, 70% to 80% seen once. With no exception, relapse followed autologous stem cell transplantation in all patients, and brentuximab vedotin exposure varied. General study points: By C4D1, CD4+ diversity increased significantly, especially in complete responders.

This clone was counted only a few times. Its antigen is still unknown. This receptor was identified in a human donor with classical Hodgkin lymphoma. The chain links TRBV7-9 to TRBJ1-6; unclear D gene. The sample was peripheral blood mononuclear cells (PBMCs), taken before the second cycle of nivolumab. In nucleotides, the CDR3 is TGTGCCAGCAGCTCCGAGGGTAATTCACCCCTCCACTTT. Residues: CASSSEGNSPLHF.